The clone carrying this TCR beta chain was seen once. The sample is drawn from a study of blood T cell repertoires in COVID-19. Across the study: PBMCs, B-cell-depleted T cells, or T cells provided the cDNA or gDNA that made up the material.

The CDR3 contains 14 residues. V shed 2 bases and J 3 bases; nucleotides not matched to a gene: 3. Germline V gene sequence: CDR1 KGHSH, CDR2 LQKENI. Method: immunoSEQ multiplex PCR; TCRdb's copy keeps in-frame clones and lacks some. The data hold about 50,000 clones, with roughly 82% observed a single time. The receptor comes from a woman in her sixties or seventies with acute or convalescent COVID-19. This chain links TRBV18 with TRBJ1-1; 7 nucleotides agree with TRBD1. The sample taken for sequencing was peripheral blood. Here the CDR3 DNA reads TGTGCCAGCTCACCAAAGACAGGGCACACTGAAGCTTTCTTT. This codes for CASSPKTGHTEAFF.